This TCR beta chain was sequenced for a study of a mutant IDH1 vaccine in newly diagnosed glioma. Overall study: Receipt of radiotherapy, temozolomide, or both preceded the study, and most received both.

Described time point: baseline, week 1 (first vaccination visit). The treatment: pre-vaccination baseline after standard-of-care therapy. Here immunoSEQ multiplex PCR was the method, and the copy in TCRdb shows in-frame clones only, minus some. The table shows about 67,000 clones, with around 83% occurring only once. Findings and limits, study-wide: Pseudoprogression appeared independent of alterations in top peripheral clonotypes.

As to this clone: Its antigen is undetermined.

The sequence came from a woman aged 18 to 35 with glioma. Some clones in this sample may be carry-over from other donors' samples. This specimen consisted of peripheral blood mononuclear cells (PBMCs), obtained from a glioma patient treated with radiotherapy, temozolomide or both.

This chain's CDR3 is CASSVGGASGETQYF. The CDR3 DNA follows: TGTGCCAGCAGCGTAGGTGGGGCGTCGGGGGAGACCCAGTACTTC. The chain is built from TRBV9 and TRBJ2-5; D possibly uses TRBD1 or TRBD2 (5 bases each). CDR1 and CDR2 from the germline V gene are SGDLS and YYNGEE. The CDR3 loop spans 15 amino acids. Trimming cost V 0 bases and J 5 bases, with 14 bases left between them.